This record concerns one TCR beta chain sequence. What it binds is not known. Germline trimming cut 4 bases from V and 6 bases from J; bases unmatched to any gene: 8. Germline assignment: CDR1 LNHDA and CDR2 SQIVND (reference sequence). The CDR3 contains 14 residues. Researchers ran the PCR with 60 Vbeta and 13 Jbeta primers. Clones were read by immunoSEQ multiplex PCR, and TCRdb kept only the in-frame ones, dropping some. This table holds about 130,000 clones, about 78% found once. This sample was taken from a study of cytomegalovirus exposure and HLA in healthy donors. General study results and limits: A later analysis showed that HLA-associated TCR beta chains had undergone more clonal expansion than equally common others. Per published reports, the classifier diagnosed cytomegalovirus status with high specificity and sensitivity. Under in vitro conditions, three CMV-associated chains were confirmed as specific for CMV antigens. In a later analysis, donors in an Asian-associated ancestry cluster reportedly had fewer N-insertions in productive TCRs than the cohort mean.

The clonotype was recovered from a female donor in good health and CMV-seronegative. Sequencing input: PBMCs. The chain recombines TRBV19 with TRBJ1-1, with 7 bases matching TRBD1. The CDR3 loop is CASSTGGRNAEAFF. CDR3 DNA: TGTGCCAGTAGTACAGGGGGGAGGAATGCTGAAGCTTTCTTT.